The rows below give T cell receptor beta chains drawn from one sample of a study of cytomegalovirus exposure and HLA in healthy donors. The data were produced by immunoSEQ multiplex PCR, yet TCRdb's version contains in-frame clones alone and is incomplete. The profile shows 160,000 or so clones, 76% of them singletons. The sequenced material came from PBMCs. The receptors shown here come from a man aged 55 to 70 in good health and CMV-seronegative. Each CDR3 is given with its conserved first and last residue. A D gene is named only where the DNA matches it firmly. Part of the rows lack a size; the others show once, few, many or a class for expanded clones.

>-|TRBJ2-7|TRBV27|-
TGTGCCAGCAGTCCACCCCGTGGGGCAGGGATCTCCTACGAGCAGTACTTC
CASSPPRGAGISYEQYF
>-|TRBJ2-3|TRBV7-2|TRBD2
TGTGCCAGCAGCTTAGCCCCGGGACTAGCGGGGGGGCAGGATACGCAGTATTTT
CASSLAPGLAGGQDTQYF
>once|TRBJ2-1|TRBV6-4|TRBD2
TGTGCCAGCAGTGATAGCGGGAGGCACAATGAGCAGTTCTTC
CASSDSGRHNEQFF
>-|TRBJ2-7|TRBV27|TRBD2
TGTGCCAGCAGGGGGACTAGCGGGAGAGGGTCTAGGGAGCAGTACTTC
CASRGTSGRGSREQYF
>many|TRBJ1-1|TRBV4-1|-
TGCGCCAGCAGCGGCCCCACCATGAACACTGAAGCTTTCTTT
CASSGPTMNTEAFF
>-|TRBJ2-7|TRBV30|-
TGTGCCTGGAGCTGGGCCTCGAACTCCTACGAGCAGTACTTC
CAWSWASNSYEQYF
>-|TRBJ2-5|TRBV10-3|TRBD1
TGTGCCATCAGACAGGGACAGGGGAAAGAGACCCAGTACTTC
CAIRQGQGKETQYF
>-|TRBJ1-1|TRBV6-4|-
TGTGCCAGCAGTGACGCAGGGGACACTGAAGCTTTCTTT
CASSDAGDTEAFF
>-|TRBJ1-4|TRBV18|-
TGTGCCAGCTCACCGGGCAGGGTCGGGGAAAAACTGTTTTTT
CASSPGRVGEKLFF
>-|TRBJ1-1|TRBV9|TRBD1
TGTGCCAGCAGCGTAGTACCGACAGGGGAGTCTGAAGCTTTCTTT
CASSVVPTGESEAFF
>few|TRBJ2-5|TRBV18|-
TGTGCCAGCTCTCCTGCACAGTTCAAAGAGACCCAGTACTTC
CASSPAQFKETQYF
>-|TRBJ2-5|TRBV4-1|TRBD1
TGCGCCAGTAGTCTCACAGGGGTGGAAGAGACCCAGTACTTC
CASSLTGVEETQYF
>-|TRBJ2-7|TRBV4-3|TRBD2
TGCGCCAGCAGCCCTAGCGGGGGCTACGAGCAGTACTTC
CASSPSGGYEQYF
>few|TRBJ2-5|TRBV7-2|-
TGTGCCAGCAGCTTAAGTCGGGAGACCCAGTACTTC
CASSLSRETQYF
>-|TRBJ1-1|TRBV5-4|-
TGTGCCAGCAGGGGGGGAGGGGGGGCCGACACTGAAGCTTTCTTT
CASRGGGGADTEAFF
>-|TRBJ1-4|TRBV14|-
TGTGCCAGCAGCCGAGCCCTCGGGGGTAGTGAAAAACTGTTTTTT
CASSRALGGSEKLFF
>-|TRBJ2-1|TRBV4-1|-
TGCGCCAGCAGCCCTCCTCTAGCGAACAATGAGCAGTTCTTC
CASSPPLANNEQFF
>-|TRBJ1-5|TRBV30|-
TGTGCCTGGGCCCGGGGGTTAGGGAATCAGCCCCAGCATTTT
CAWARGLGNQPQHF
>-|TRBJ2-1|TRBV9|TRBD2
TGTGCCAGCAGCGTAGGGCTAGCGGGGGCCAGGGGTTACAATGAGCAGTTCTTC
CASSVGLAGARGYNEQFF
>once|TRBJ2-3|TRBV7-2|TRBD2
TGTGCCAGCAGCCTCTCGGGACTAGCGACAGATACGCAGTATTTT
CASSLSGLATDTQYF
>-|TRBJ1-6|TRBV28|TRBD1
TGTGCCAGCAGTTCCGAAGGACAGGGCGGTAATTCACCCCTCCACTTT
CASSSEGQGGNSPLHF
>-|TRBJ1-3|TRBV18|-
TGCGCCAGCTCACCATCCCCAGGACAGAGCTCTGGAAACACCATATATTTT
CASSPSPGQSSGNTIYF
>-|TRBJ2-4|TRBV4-3|TRBD1
TGCGCCAGCAGCCAAGACTACGGGACAGGGTGGGTCGGAAACATTCAGTACTTC
CASSQDYGTGWVGNIQYF
>-|TRBJ2-5|TRBV5-1|TRBD2
TGCGCCAGCAGCTTTGGACTAGCGGGAGTCGAGACCCAGTACTTC
CASSFGLAGVETQYF
>-|TRBJ2-7|TRBV18|-
TGTGCCAGCTCACCCGGAACTGCCAACAGGGGAGGCTACGAGCAGTACTTC
CASSPGTANRGGYEQYF
>-|TRBJ2-5|TRBV10-1|-
TGCGCCAGCAGTCAAGGTGGCAGCGAAGAGACCCAGTACTTC
CASSQGGSEETQYF
>-|TRBJ2-5|TRBV30|-
TGTGCCTGGAGTCGGGGGCAAGAGACCCAGTACTTC
CAWSRGQETQYF
>-|TRBJ2-5|TRBV5-1|-
TGCGCCAGCAGCTTGGCCGGGGTCTCACAAGAGACCCAGTACTTC
CASSLAGVSQETQYF
>-|TRBJ2-5|TRBV19|-
TGTGCCAGTAGTAGCGGGGTGGAAGAGACCCAGTACTTC
CASSSGVEETQYF
>-|TRBJ2-7|TRBV6-6|-
TGTGCCAGCAGTTACGAGAGCTACGAGCAGTACTTC
CASSYESYEQYF
>-|TRBJ2-1|TRBV19|TRBD2
TGTGCCAGTAGTTCCTCCGGGACTAGCGGGGGAAGACACAATGAGCAGTTCTTC
CASSSSGTSGGRHNEQFF
>-|TRBJ2-3|TRBV15|-
TGTGCCACCAGCAGAGAGATCTTGGCGCGGACTAGCACAGATACGCAGTATTTT
CATSREILARTSTDTQYF
>-|TRBJ2-7|TRBV6-5|TRBD1
TGTGCCAGCAGTTCCGGGACAGCCGCCTACGAGCAGTACTTC
CASSSGTAAYEQYF
>-|TRBJ2-3|TRBV9|-
TGTGCCAGCAGCGTAGCTACTAGAGGTGTCGCAGATACGCAGTATTTT
CASSVATRGVADTQYF
>-|TRBJ1-2|TRBV11-2|-
TGTGCCAGCACCCTTAGTTCTAACTATGGCTACACCTTC
CASTLSSNYGYTF
>-|TRBJ2-2|TRBV25-1|TRBD1
TGTGCCAGCGCTACCTCCCGACAGGGAAGGTTTAGGGAGCTGTTTTTT
CASATSRQGRFRELFF
>-|TRBJ2-1|TRBV4-2|TRBD2
TGTGCCAGCAGCCAACATCTAGCGGGGGGTCTCGATGAGCAGTTCTTC
CASSQHLAGGLDEQFF
>few|TRBJ2-5|TRBV29-1|-
TGCAGCGTTTACGTGACTATATCAGAGACCCAGTACTTC
CSVYVTISETQYF
>-|TRBJ2-2|TRBV9|-
TGTGCCAGCACTAACAGGGTGGGGAACACCGGGGAGCTGTTTTTT
CASTNRVGNTGELFF
>-|TRBJ1-1|TRBV7-2|TRBD1
TGTGCCAGCAGCTTCGGACAGGGGAACACTGAAGCTTTCTTT
CASSFGQGNTEAFF
>-|TRBJ2-5|TRBV2|-
TGTGCCAGCAGGGAGGCAGGGGTGGAGACCCAGTACTTC
CASREAGVETQYF
>-|TRBJ1-6|TRBV6-5|-
TGTGCCAGCAGTCCAAGCTCGGAGTATAATTCACCCCTCCACTTT
CASSPSSEYNSPLHF
>-|TRBJ1-1|TRBV19|-
TGTGCCAGTAGTGATGACAGGTACTCCCGATTCACTGAAGCTTTCTTT
CASSDDRYSRFTEAFF
>-|TRBJ2-7|TRBV4-3|TRBD2
TGCGCCGAGATCAAAAAAAGGAGGCGGGGGATTGGTAACGCCTACGAGCAGTACTTC
CAEIKKRRRGIGNAYEQYF
>few|TRBJ2-7|TRBV4-3|TRBD1
TGCGCCAGCAGCCCTACCGACAGGGGGCCCGACTACGAGCAGTACTTC
CASSPTDRGPDYEQYF
>-|TRBJ2-7|TRBV29-1|TRBD1
TGCAGCGTTCCCAAGGGACAGGGGCACGAGCAGTACTTC
CSVPKGQGHEQYF
>-|TRBJ2-2|TRBV28|TRBD2
TGTGCCATCGCACTAGCGGGGGGGCCCGGGGAGCTGTTTTTT
CAIALAGGPGELFF
>once|TRBJ2-2|TRBV6-5|TRBD2
TGTGCCAGCACCCCCTGGCGGGAGGACACCGGGGAGCTGTTTTTT
CASTPWREDTGELFF
>-|TRBJ2-7|TRBV21-1|-
TGTGCCAGCAGCAAAGCACCCGGGGGCGAGCAGTACTTC
CASSKAPGGEQYF
>-|TRBJ2-1|TRBV6-5|-
TGTGCCAGCACAACTTTGAGCTCCTACAATGAGCAGTTCTTC
CASTTLSSYNEQFF
>-|TRBJ2-7|TRBV6-6|TRBD1
TGTGCCAGCAGTCAAAGCCCGGGACAGGGGCGATTC
CASSQSPGQGRF
>-|TRBJ2-7|TRBV5-4|-
TGTGCCAGCAGCGCGACAGGATACGAGCAGTACTTC
CASSATGYEQYF
>-|TRBJ1-2|TRBV29-1|-
TGCAGCGTTGAAGCGACAGTCGACGGCTACACCTTC
CSVEATVDGYTF